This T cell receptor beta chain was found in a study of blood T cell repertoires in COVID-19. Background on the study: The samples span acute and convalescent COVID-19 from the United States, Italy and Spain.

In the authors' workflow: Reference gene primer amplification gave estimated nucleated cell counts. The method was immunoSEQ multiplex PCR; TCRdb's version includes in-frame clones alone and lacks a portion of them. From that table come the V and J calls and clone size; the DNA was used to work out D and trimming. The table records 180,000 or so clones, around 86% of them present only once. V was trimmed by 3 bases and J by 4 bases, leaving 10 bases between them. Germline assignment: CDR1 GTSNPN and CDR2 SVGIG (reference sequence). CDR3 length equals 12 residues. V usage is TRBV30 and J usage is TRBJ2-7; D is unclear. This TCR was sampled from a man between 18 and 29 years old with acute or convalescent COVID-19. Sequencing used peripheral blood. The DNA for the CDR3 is TGTGCCTGGAGCCTACTGGTATACGAGCAGTACTTC. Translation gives CAWSLLVYEQYF.